Sequencing of this T cell receptor (beta chain) was carried out in a study of CD8 T cells in ankylosing spondylitis. Study outcomes and limitations: Blood from ankylosing spondylitis patients appeared to carry a characteristic roughly eight-variant TCR beta motif.

TCRdb processed the 5' RACE reads anew with MiXCR; each CDR3 protein has one entry. The sample holds about 750,000 distinct CDR3 sequences, under 20% seen once. This clonotype was counted a few times. The antigen is undetermined. The V end was cut by 7 bases, the J end by 3 bases, with 17 bases between. CDR1 SGHDT and CDR2 YYEEEE come from the germline V gene. The CDR3 totals 14 residues. This rearrangement joins TRBV5-6 to TRBJ2-7; D unresolved. The specimen was blood, either unsorted or a sorted T cell fraction (not recorded which). The sequence came from a male donor with ankylosing spondylitis. CDR3: CASGQATLNYEQYF. The DNA of the CDR3 is TGTGCCAGCGGGCAAGCGACCCTGAACTACGAGCAGTACTTC.